Following are 20 T cell receptor beta chains from one sample sequenced in a study of response to subunit inactivated influenza vaccine. Using its own MiXCR run on the RT-PCR reads, TCRdb lists one record per CDR3 protein. Counted here are a few hundred thousand distinct CDR3 sequences, 14% occurring once; the ten biggest clones make up 11%. The sample here was PBMCs from blood, taken roughly 13 days after vaccination. The receptors were sampled from a man aged 50-59 years who received an inactivated influenza vaccine.

This clonotype was recorded a few times. The CDR3 reads CSATDGQPQHF. DNA of the CDR3: TGCAGTGCTACGGACGGCCAGCCCCAGCATTTT. The rearrangement joins TRBV20-1 to TRBJ1-5; D is ambiguous. Germline CDR1 DFQATT, CDR2 SNEGSKA (reference sequence). CDR3 length: 11 amino acids. V was trimmed by 4 bases and J by 7 bases, leaving 8 bases between them.

This chain links TRBV6-4 with TRBJ2-2; D may be TRBD2 (5 bases). This CDR3 has 15 amino acids. Looked up from germline, CDR1 is MRHNA and CDR2 is SNTAGT. V was clipped by 7 bases and J by 1 base, with 13 bases between them. CDR3 sequence reads: CASTKRPGNTGELFF. The CDR3 nucleotides read TGTGCCAGCACAAAGCGGCCAGGGAACACCGGGGAGCTGTTTTTT.

The rearrangement links TRBV15 to TRBJ2-1; a weak D match, TRBD2 (6 bases). The CDR3 sequence is 18 residues long. Trimming shortened V by 3 bases and J by 3 bases, and 21 bases separated the two germline ends. Germline CDR1 and CDR2: LNHNV and YYDKDF (reference sequence). Written as DNA, the CDR3 is TGTGCCACCAGCAGCGGGGCCGCCACGGGGGTCTTCTACAATGAGCAGTTCTTC. This sequence encodes CATSSGAATGVFYNEQFF.

The rearrangement uses TRBV4-1 and TRBJ2-7; perhaps TRBD2 as D (6 bases). CDR1 is MGHRA and CDR2 is YSYEKL in the germline V gene. This CDR3 is built from 15 residues. V lost 0 bases and J lost 6, with 15 bases in between. The CDR3 sequence is CASSQDWPEGLEQYF. CDR3 nucleotides: TGCGCCAGCAGCCAAGATTGGCCGGAGGGGCTCGAGCAGTACTTC.

The rearrangement uses TRBV6-2 or TRBV6-3 and TRBJ2-7; D unresolved. V lost 6 bases to trimming and J lost 4 bases, with 25 bases between them. The V gene's germline CDR1 is MNHEY and CDR2 SVGEGT. The CDR3 spans 17 residues. The CDR3: CASSVPQDVVQPYEQYF. The CDR3, as DNA: TGTGCCAGCAGCGTACCTCAAGATGTCGTCCAACCTTACGAGCAGTACTTC.

There are a few counts of this clonotype. The genes are TRBV25-1 and TRBJ2-5, with 7 bases that match TRBD1. From germline, CDR1 is MGHDK and CDR2 SYGVNS. After removal of 7 bases from V and 5 bases from J, the junction contained 13 bases not matched to a gene. This CDR3 has 15 amino acids. This chain's CDR3 is CASMGEARGLETQYF. CDR3 DNA: TGTGCCAGCATGGGTGAGGCAAGGGGGCTTGAGACCCAGTACTTC.

This chain links TRBV3-1 with TRBJ2-1, with 7 bases lining up with TRBD2. The CDR3 runs 17 residues. CDR1 and CDR2 (germline): LGHDT, YNNKEL (reference sequence). Trimming cost V 1 base and J 2 bases; bases outside gene matches: 8. This CDR3 is CASSQVGGKGTYNEQFF. CDR3 sequence (DNA): TGTGCCAGCAGCCAAGTCGGGGGGAAGGGGACCTACAATGAGCAGTTCTTC.

Only a few counts were recorded for this clonotype. The rearrangement uses TRBV6-2 or TRBV6-3 and TRBJ2-1; TRBD2 matches at 16 bases. V lost 5 bases to trimming and J lost 0 bases; unmatched junction nucleotides: 16. CDR1 is MNHEY and CDR2 is SVGEGT in the germline V gene. The CDR3 covers 22 residues. DNA for the CDR3: TGTGCCAGCAGTCTCGGGACTAGCGGGAGGGGAACCGTAACCTCCTCCTACAATGAGCAGTTCTTC. Translating gives CASSLGTSGRGTVTSSYNEQFF.

This clonotype was seen a handful of times. V usage is TRBV19 and J usage is TRBJ1-5; D uncertain. V was pared by 3 bases and J by 3 bases, with 9 bases between. Germline loops: CDR1 LNHDA, CDR2 SQIVND (reference sequence). The CDR3 loop spans 14 amino acids. CDR3 nucleotide sequence: TGTGCCAGTAGTATCGAGCAGCCCAATCAGCCCCAGCATTTT. This encodes CASSIEQPNQPQHF.

In its sample, this clonotype was seen many times. This chain connects TRBV12-3 or TRBV12-4 to TRBJ2-7; TRBD2 might be the D (5 bases). V lost 5 bases and J lost 4, with 15 bases in between. The CDR3 has 14 residues. The CDR3 DNA follows: TGTGCCAGCAGTAACCGGGAACAGCCTTACGAGCAGTACTTC. It specifies CASSNREQPYEQYF.

This clonotype has ten or more counts. J is TRBJ1-1 and V is TRBV29-1; a weak D match, TRBD1 (5 bases). In germline, CDR1 is SQVTM, CDR2 ANQGSEA. The length of the CDR3 is 13 residues. Trimming pared 1 base from V and 1 base from J, leaving 7 bases between. The CDR3 protein is CSVEGGSNTEAFF. CDR3 nucleotide sequence: TGCAGCGTTGAAGGGGGGTCGAACACTGAAGCTTTCTTT.

This clonotype turned up a few times. J is TRBJ1-2 and V is TRBV30, with D unresolved. This CDR3 has 13 residues. Germline CDR1 reads GTSNPN; CDR2 reads SVGIG (reference sequence). The V gene lost 0 bases and the J gene lost 4 bases, with 9 bases spanning the gap. CDR3 protein: CAWSVSEPYGYTF. As DNA, the CDR3 is TGTGCCTGGAGTGTATCCGAACCCTATGGCTACACCTTC.

V usage is TRBV7-2 and J usage is TRBJ1-1; TRBD1 matches at 8 bases. The germline V gene has CDR1 SGHTA and CDR2 FQGNSA. The CDR3 covers 14 residues. V trimming: 3 bases; J trimming: 10 bases; junction bases outside the gene matches: 10. The CDR3, as DNA: TGTGCCAGCAGCTTTCGGGACAGGACGAGGGTAGCTTTCTTT. Translation: CASSFRDRTRVAFF.

This clonotype was picked up a small number of times. The genes are TRBV7-2 and TRBJ1-5; D is uncertain. Trimming took 1 base from V and 3 from J, leaving 7 bases between them. Germline values: CDR1 SGHTA, CDR2 FQGNSA. The CDR3 length is 14 residues. Here the CDR3 reads CASSLEHNNQPQHF. DNA of the CDR3: TGTGCCAGCAGCTTAGAACACAACAATCAGCCCCAGCATTTT.

The V gene is TRBV5-6, the J gene TRBJ2-7; D gene ambiguous. Trimming removed 6 bases from V and 2 bases from J, with 18 bases in between. The V gene's germline CDR1 is SGHDT and CDR2 YYEEEE. This CDR3 spans 15 amino acids. The CDR3 nucleotides read TGTGCCAGCACCTCGCCGTCAGGCGGACCCTACGAGCAGTACTTC. It codes for CASTSPSGGPYEQYF.

This clonotype was counted between two and nine times. The chain is built from TRBV29-1 and TRBJ2-7, with 8 bases aligning to TRBD2. The junction had 7 bases not matched to a gene; V was cut back by 6 bases and J by 3 bases. CDR1 SQVTM and CDR2 ANQGSEA come from the germline V gene. The CDR3 has 13 amino acids. CDR3 bases: TGCAGCGTGCGGCAGCGGGAGTACTACGAGCAGTACTTC. This translates into CSVRQREYYEQYF.

This chain links TRBV6-2 or TRBV6-3 with TRBJ2-7; TRBD1 is a possible D gene (6 bases). This CDR3 spans 17 amino acids. In germline, CDR1 is MNHEY, CDR2 SVGEGT. The ends were cut back, 6 bases at V and 1 base at J, with 22 bases in the middle. The CDR3 region has the DNA TGTGCCAGCAGGACCACGTCGGGACGCAGGGGATCCTACGAGCAGTACTTC. It is translated as CASRTTSGRRGSYEQYF.

This clonotype has more than one count but fewer than ten. The rearrangement uses TRBV10-3 and TRBJ1-1; D is ambiguous. Germline loops: CDR1 ENHRY, CDR2 SYGVKD. Trimming pared 0 bases from V and 5 bases from J, leaving 7 bases between. The CDR3 loop spans 13 amino acids. The CDR3 is CAISESGGTEAFF. DNA of the CDR3: TGTGCCATCAGTGAGTCTGGTGGGACTGAAGCTTTCTTT.

The J gene is TRBJ2-1, the V gene TRBV7-2, with D possibly TRBD1 on 5 matching bases. This CDR3 has 16 amino acids. The germline V gene encodes CDR1 SGHTA and CDR2 FQGNSA. V was clipped by 5 bases and J by 7 bases, with 21 bases between them. In DNA, the CDR3 is TGTGCCAGCAGCCGAAATCAGGGTGGGGTAGGAAATGAGCAGTTCTTC. As protein: CASSRNQGGVGNEQFF.

The gene calls are TRBV12-3 or TRBV12-4 and TRBJ2-2; 11 positions agree with TRBD2. The CDR3 contains 15 residues. The V segment lost 5 bases and the J segment 11 bases; nucleotides outside the gene matches: 10. The CDR3 region has the DNA TGTGCCAGCAGTCCGACTAGCGGGGTCGGCGCTGAGCTGTTTTTT. Its translation: CASSPTSGVGAELFF.